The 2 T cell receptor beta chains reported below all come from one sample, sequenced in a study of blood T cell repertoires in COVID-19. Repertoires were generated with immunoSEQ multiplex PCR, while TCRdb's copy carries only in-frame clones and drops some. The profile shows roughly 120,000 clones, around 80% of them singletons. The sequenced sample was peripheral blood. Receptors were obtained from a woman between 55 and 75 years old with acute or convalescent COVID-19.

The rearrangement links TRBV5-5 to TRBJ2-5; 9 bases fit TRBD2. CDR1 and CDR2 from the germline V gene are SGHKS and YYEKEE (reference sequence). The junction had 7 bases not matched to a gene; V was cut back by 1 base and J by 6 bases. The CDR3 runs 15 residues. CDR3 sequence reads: CASSLQAGGHQTQYF. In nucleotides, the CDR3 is TGTGCCAGCAGCTTGCAAGCGGGGGGCCATCAGACCCAGTACTTC.

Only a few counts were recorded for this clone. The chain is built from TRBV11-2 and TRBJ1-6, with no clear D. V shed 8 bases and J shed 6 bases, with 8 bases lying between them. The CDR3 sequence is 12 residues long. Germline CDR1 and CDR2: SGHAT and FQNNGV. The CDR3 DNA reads TGTGCCAGCGACACCGGTAATTCACCCCTCCACTTT. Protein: CASDTGNSPLHF. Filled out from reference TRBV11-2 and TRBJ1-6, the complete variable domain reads EAGVAQSPRYKIIEKRQSVAFWCNPISGHATLYWYQQILGQGPKLLIQFQNNGVVDDSQLPKDRFSAERLKGVDSTLKIQPAKLEDSAVYLCASDTGNSPLHFGNGTRLTVT.